This TCR beta chain was captured by sequencing in a study of OX40 agonist ivuxolimab in advanced cancers. With respect to this clone: Its antigen is unidentified.

The CDR3 sequence is 17 residues long. The V end lost 8 bases, the J end lost 1 base, and 24 bases lay between the germline ends. Germline CDR1 and CDR2: MDHEN and SYDVKM. Study-wide results and caveats: Partial responders at 0.1-3.0 mg/kg had among the lowest clonal expansion. Clonal expansion was seen in CD4+ and CD8+ blood T cells by week 6 at 0.1 to 3.0 mg/kg.

TCRdb keeps only in-frame clones here, not all; method: immunoSEQ multiplex PCR. The sample shows more than 85,000 clones, over 75% of them seen only once. Peripheral blood came from all dose cohorts at three timepoints. The TCR sequence derives from an adult with an advanced solid tumor such as melanoma, head and neck, liver or kidney cancer. The J gene is TRBJ2-7, the V gene TRBV28; D perhaps matches TRBD1 (6 bases). This specimen consisted of CD4+ or CD8+ T cells sorted from blood, obtained in a trial of the OX40 agonist ivuxolimab. The CDR3 region has the DNA TGTGCCAGCTCAGGGCCAGGGGATACATCCCCTTCCTACGAGCAGTACTTC. Protein: CASSGPGDTSPSYEQYF. Based on the CDR3 plus reference TRBV28 and TRBJ2-7, the full variable domain is DVKVTQSSRYLVKRTGEKVFLECVQDMDHENMFWYRQDPGLGLRLIYFSYDVKMKEKGDIPEGYSVSREKKERFSLILESASTNQTSMYLCASSGPGDTSPSYEQYFGPGTRLTVT.